What follows is one TCR beta chain and its context. The CDR3 length is 14 residues. Trimming shortened V by 3 bases and J by 6 bases, and 12 bases separated the two germline ends. Germline V gene sequence: CDR1 SGHDT, CDR2 YYEEEE. The data originate from a study of blood T cell repertoires in COVID-19. Repertoires were generated with immunoSEQ multiplex PCR, while TCRdb's copy carries only in-frame clones and drops some. There are roughly 140,000 clones in the sample; roughly 87% occur only once, and about 4% lies in the top ten. This chain joins TRBV5-6 and TRBJ2-2, with D possibly matching TRBD1 (6 bases). The receptor was derived from a woman aged 60 to 75 with active or convalescent COVID-19. Sequences were obtained from peripheral blood. The CDR3 region has the DNA TGTGCCAGCAGCTGGGGATCAGGGGCCGGGGAGCTGTTTTTT. Its protein product is CASSWGSGAGELFF.